A single sample is the source of the 9 T cell receptor beta chains below, sequenced in a study of blood T cell repertoires in COVID-19. Only in-frame clones appear in the TCRdb table, and some are missing; sequencing was by immunoSEQ multiplex PCR. The sample gives 350,000 or so clones, 80% to 90% of which show up once; about 4.2% is in the top ten. The sample taken for sequencing was PBMCs or T cells enriched from blood (not recorded which). Source of these receptors: a woman aged 40-49 years with acute COVID-19.

V and J are TRBV5-1 and TRBJ1-6, with D hard to call. CDR1 and CDR2 (germline): SGHRS, YFSETQ. Trimming removed 0 bases at V and 9 bases at J, with 10 bases between. The CDR3 contains 14 residues. CDR3 sequence: CASSLAGKSSPLHF. In nucleotides, the CDR3 is TGCGCCAGCAGCTTGGCCGGGAAGAGTTCACCCCTCCACTTT.

This chain links TRBV6-2 or TRBV6-3 with TRBJ1-5, with a weak D call TRBD1 (6 bases). The ends were cut back, 3 bases at V and 7 bases at J, with 16 bases in the middle. The CDR3 length is 15 residues. Germline V gene data show CDR1 as MNHEY and CDR2 as SVGEGT. The CDR3 region is CASSYQQGRRQPQHF. CDR3 DNA: TGTGCCAGCAGTTATCAACAGGGCCGGAGGCAGCCCCAGCATTTT.

CDR3 nucleotide sequence: TGCAGTGCTAGTCCCGGGACTAGCGGCACAGATACGCAGTATTTT. Translating it yields CSASPGTSGTDTQYF. The chain joins TRBV20-1 to TRBJ2-3; 10 bases agree with TRBD2. V lost 3 bases, J lost 1 base, and 4 bases stayed unmatched. The CDR3 spans 15 residues. CDR1 and CDR2 from the germline V gene are DFQATT and SNEGSKA (reference sequence).

The chain couples TRBV21-1 to TRBJ1-1; TRBD1 reflects the table's D call only, with no check against the DNA. TRBV21-1 is flagged as a pseudogene. The CDR3 extends over 12 amino acids. CDR3 nucleotides: TGTGCCAGCAGACAGGGTTCACCTGAAGCTTTCTTT. Translating gives CASRQGSPEAFF.

This clone came up a few times. The chain couples TRBV27 to TRBJ1-1; unclear D gene. Per germline, CDR1 MNHEY and CDR2 SMNVEV (reference sequence). CDR3 length equals 15 residues. Trimming pared 3 bases from V and 0 bases from J, leaving 11 bases between. CDR3 coding DNA: TGTGCCAGCAGTTTTGTTGCGGATATGAACACTGAAGCTTTCTTT. It yields the protein CASSFVADMNTEAFF.

This chain connects TRBV2 to TRBJ1-6; 10 bases line up with TRBD1. This CDR3 has 15 amino acids. The germline gives CDR1 SNHLY, CDR2 FYNNEI. The V segment lost 0 bases and the J segment 14 bases; nucleotides outside the gene matches: 7. The CDR3 nucleotides read TGTGCCAGCAGTGAAGCGGGGGACAGGGGTCCCACCCTCCACTTT. Protein sequence: CASSEAGDRGPTLHF.

The V call is TRBV28, the J call TRBJ1-2, with D maybe TRBD1 (6 bases). This CDR3 comprises 15 residues. The V end was cut by 5 bases, the J end by 7 bases, with 20 bases between. Germline CDR1 is MDHEN and CDR2 is SYDVKM. CDR3 sequence reads: CASSPVGQSPSGYTF. The CDR3 DNA is TGTGCCAGCAGTCCCGTAGGACAGTCCCCCTCTGGCTACACCTTC.

V and J are TRBV21-1 and TRBJ2-5; TRBD1 reflects the table's D call only, with no check against the DNA. TRBV21-1 is a known pseudogene. This CDR3 has 19 amino acids. Here the CDR3 DNA reads TGTGCCAGCAGCAAAGTCGAAAAGGCTCGGGCCAGGGTCAACGAGACCCAGTACTTC. Its translation is CASSKVEKARARVNETQYF.

The chain combines TRBV12-3 or TRBV12-4 with TRBJ2-5; the D gene is possibly TRBD1 (6 bases). This CDR3 spans 12 amino acids. V gave up 4 bases and J gave up 3 bases, with 6 bases separating them. The CDR3 DNA reads TGTGCCAGCAGTTGGACAGAAGAGACCCAGTACTTC. Translating gives CASSWTEETQYF.